This T cell receptor beta chain was recorded in a study of blood T cell repertoires in COVID-19. The CDR3 extends over 14 amino acids. The trim removed 4 bases at V and 4 bases at J, leaving 6 bases unmatched. In germline, CDR1 is SGHRS, CDR2 YFSETQ. Assay: immunoSEQ multiplex PCR; the TCRdb copy retains only in-frame clones and omits some. Counted here are approximately 410,000 clones, 86% occurring once; the ten biggest clones make up more than 1.4%. V gene TRBV5-1 combines with J gene TRBJ2-3; 7 nucleotides align to TRBD2. What was sequenced was peripheral blood. The TCR comes from a woman aged 25-40 years with active or convalescent COVID-19. CDR3 residues: CASSQREGADTQYF. CDR3 coding DNA: TGCGCCAGCAGCCAGAGGGAGGGCGCAGATACGCAGTATTTT.